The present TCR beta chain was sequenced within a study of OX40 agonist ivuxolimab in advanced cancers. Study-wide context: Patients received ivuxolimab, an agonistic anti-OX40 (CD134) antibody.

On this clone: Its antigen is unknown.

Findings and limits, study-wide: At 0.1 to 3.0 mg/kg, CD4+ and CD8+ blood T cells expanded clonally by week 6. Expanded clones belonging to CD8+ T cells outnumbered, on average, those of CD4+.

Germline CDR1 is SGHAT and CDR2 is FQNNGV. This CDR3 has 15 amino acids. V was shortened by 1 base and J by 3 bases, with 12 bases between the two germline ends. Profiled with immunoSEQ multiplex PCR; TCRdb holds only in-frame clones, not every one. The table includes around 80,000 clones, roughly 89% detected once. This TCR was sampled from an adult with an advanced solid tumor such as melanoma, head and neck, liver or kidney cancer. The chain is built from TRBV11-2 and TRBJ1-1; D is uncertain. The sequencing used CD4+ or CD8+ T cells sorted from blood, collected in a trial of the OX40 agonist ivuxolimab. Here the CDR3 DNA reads TGTGCCAGCAGCTTAGTTAGGGTGAGGTACACTGAAGCTTTCTTT. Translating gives CASSLVRVRYTEAFF.